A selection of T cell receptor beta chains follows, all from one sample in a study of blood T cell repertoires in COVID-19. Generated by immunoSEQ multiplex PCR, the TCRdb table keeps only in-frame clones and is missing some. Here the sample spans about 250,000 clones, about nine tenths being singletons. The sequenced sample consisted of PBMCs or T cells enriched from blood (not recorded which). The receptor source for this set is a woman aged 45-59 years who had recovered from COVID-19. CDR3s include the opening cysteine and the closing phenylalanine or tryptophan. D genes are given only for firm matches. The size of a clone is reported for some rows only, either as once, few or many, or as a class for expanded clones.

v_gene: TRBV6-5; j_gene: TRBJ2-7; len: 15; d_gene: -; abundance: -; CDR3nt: TGTGCCAGCAGTTACTCGCGCTCCACGCCGTACGAGCAGTACTTC; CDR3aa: CASSYSRSTPYEQYF
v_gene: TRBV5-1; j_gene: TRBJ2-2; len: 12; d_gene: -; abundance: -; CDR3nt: TGCGCCAGCAGGCTAGCGACCGGGGAGCTGTTTTTT; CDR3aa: CASRLATGELFF
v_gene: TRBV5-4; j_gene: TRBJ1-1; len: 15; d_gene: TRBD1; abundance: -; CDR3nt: TGTGCCAGCAGCACTCCGGGACAGGGAAACACTGAAGCTTTCTTT; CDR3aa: CASSTPGQGNTEAFF
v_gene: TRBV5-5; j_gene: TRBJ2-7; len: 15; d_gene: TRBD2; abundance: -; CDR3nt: TGTGCCAGCAGCACAACTAGCGGGTACACCTACGAGCAGTACTTC; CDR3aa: CASSTTSGYTYEQYF
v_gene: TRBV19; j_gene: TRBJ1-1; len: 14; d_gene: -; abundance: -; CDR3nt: TGTGCCAGTAGTCACAGGGTATCGGGGACTGAAGCTTTCTTT; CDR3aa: CASSHRVSGTEAFF
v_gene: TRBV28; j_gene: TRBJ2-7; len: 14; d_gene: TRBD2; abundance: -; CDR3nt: TGTGCCAGCAGAGAACTAGCGGGTGATTACGAGCAGTACTTC; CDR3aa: CASRELAGDYEQYF
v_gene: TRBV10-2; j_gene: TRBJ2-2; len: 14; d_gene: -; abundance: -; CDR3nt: TGCGCCAGCAGGATCTACGCGAACACCGGGGAGCTGTTTTTT; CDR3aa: CASRIYANTGELFF
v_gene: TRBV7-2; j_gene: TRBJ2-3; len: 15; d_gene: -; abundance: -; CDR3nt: TGTGCCAGCAGCCTAGGGGCGAGGGGCACAGATACGCAGTATTTT; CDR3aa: CASSLGARGTDTQYF
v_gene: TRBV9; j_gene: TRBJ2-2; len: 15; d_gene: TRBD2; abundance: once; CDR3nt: TGTGCCAGCAGCTCGTCAGGACTAGACACCGGGGAGCTGTTTTTT; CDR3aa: CASSSSGLDTGELFF
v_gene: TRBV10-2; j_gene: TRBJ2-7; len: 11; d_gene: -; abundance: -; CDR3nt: TGCGCCAGCAGTGCTAGCTACGAGCAGTACTTC; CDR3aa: CASSASYEQYF
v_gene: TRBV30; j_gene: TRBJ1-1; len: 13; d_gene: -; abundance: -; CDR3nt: TGTGCCTGGAGTGTACAATACAGATCAGAAGCTTTCTTT; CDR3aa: CAWSVQYRSEAFF
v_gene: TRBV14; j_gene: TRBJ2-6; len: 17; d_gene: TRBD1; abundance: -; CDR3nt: TGTGCCAGCCGCCGGGACAGGGGAAATTCTGGGGCCAACGTCCTGACTTTC; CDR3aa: CASRRDRGNSGANVLTF
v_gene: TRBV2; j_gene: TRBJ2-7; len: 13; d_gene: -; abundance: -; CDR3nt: TGTGCCAGCAGTGTGCCAGGGGACTACGAGCAGTACTTC; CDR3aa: CASSVPGDYEQYF
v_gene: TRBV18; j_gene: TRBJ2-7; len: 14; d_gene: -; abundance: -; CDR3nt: TGTGCCAGCTCACCACCGGTGGCCTCCTACGAGCAGTACTTC; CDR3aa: CASSPPVASYEQYF
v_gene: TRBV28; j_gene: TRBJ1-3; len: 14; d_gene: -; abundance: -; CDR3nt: TGTGCCAGCAGTTTAGTGGGCCCAGGGGCCACCATATATTTT; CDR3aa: CASSLVGPGATIYF
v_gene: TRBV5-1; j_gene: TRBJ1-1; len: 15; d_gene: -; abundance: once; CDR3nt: TGCGCCAGCAGCTTGGGATGGGGGGGCGACACTGAAGCTTTCTTT; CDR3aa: CASSLGWGGDTEAFF
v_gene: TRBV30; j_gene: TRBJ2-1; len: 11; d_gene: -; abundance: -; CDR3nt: TGTGCCTGGAGACTAGATGGTGAGCAGTTCTTC; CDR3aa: CAWRLDGEQFF
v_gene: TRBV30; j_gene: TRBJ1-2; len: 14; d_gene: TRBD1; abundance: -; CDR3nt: TGTGCCTGGAGTGAGACAGGGGAATTGTATGGCTACACCTTC; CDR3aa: CAWSETGELYGYTF
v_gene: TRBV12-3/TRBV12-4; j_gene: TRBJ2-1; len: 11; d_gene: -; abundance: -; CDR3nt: TGTGCCAGCACCCGGACTTGGGAGCAGTTCTTC; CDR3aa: CASTRTWEQFF
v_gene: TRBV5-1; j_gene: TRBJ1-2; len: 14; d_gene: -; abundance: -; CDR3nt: TGCGCCAGCAGCGAAACAGGGCGACGAAGTGGCTACACCTTC; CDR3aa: CASSETGRRSGYTF
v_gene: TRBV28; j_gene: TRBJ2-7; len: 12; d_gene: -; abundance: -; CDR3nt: TGTGCCAGCGGGGGCGGACTGTACGAGCAGTACTTC; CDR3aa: CASGGGLYEQYF